Listed below are T cell receptor beta chains from one sample, sequenced in a study of blood T cell repertoires in COVID-19. The data were produced by immunoSEQ multiplex PCR, yet TCRdb's version contains in-frame clones alone and is incomplete. The table has under 150,000 clones, over 80% seen once; the top ten hold more than 5%. The sample taken for sequencing was PBMCs or T cells enriched from blood (not recorded which). The origin of the receptors is a woman aged 35 to 49 who had recovered from COVID-19. The CDR3 runs from the conserved cysteine through the conserved F or W. The D gene is left open where the match is weak. Only some rows state a clone size, as once, few, many or a class for expanded clones.

CASSRTGSYGYTF TGTGCCAGCAGTCGGACCGGGAGCTATGGCTACACCTTC TRBJ1-2 TRBV7-2 NA NA
CASSYGPEYEQYF TGTGCCAGCAGTTACGGGCCAGAGTACGAGCAGTACTTC TRBJ2-7 TRBV6-2/TRBV6-3 NA NA
CASSPGQRTYMNTEAFF TGTGCCAGCAGCCCAGGACAGAGGACTTATATGAACACTGAAGCTTTCTTT TRBJ1-1 TRBV11-2 NA NA
CATSRDKRGPYEQYF TGTGCCACCAGCAGAGATAAGCGGGGCCCCTACGAGCAGTACTTC TRBJ2-7 TRBV15 TRBD2 NA
CASSLTGEYTDTQYF TGCGCCAGCAGTTTGACAGGGGAATACACAGATACGCAGTATTTT TRBJ2-3 TRBV5-1 TRBD1 NA
CASSPNGAPNQPQHF TGTGCCAGCAGCCCAAATGGGGCACCGAATCAGCCCCAGCATTTT TRBJ1-5 TRBV9 NA NA
CASSPLAGDTGELFF TGTGCCAGCAGCCCACTAGCGGGGGACACCGGGGAGCTGTTTTTT TRBJ2-2 TRBV6-2/TRBV6-3 TRBD2 NA
CSVEGTGYTDTQYF TGCAGCGTTGAAGGGACAGGCTACACAGATACGCAGTATTTT TRBJ2-3 TRBV29-1 TRBD1 NA
CASSFRTGELFF TGTGCCAGCAGCTTCCGGACCGGGGAGCTGTTTTTT TRBJ2-2 TRBV11-2 NA NA
CASSLGSGSNYGYTF TGCGCCAGCAGCTTGGGGTCAGGGTCGAACTATGGCTACACCTTC TRBJ1-2 TRBV5-1 NA NA
CASSPRDYITDTQYF TGTGCCAGCAGCCCTCGGGACTATATCACAGATACGCAGTATTTT TRBJ2-3 TRBV7-8 TRBD2 NA
CASSLPGQGVNTIYF TGTGCCAGCAGCCTACCGGGACAGGGCGTAAACACCATATATTTT TRBJ1-3 TRBV2 TRBD1 NA
CASSYNIKQTSSYNSPLHF TGTGCCAGCAGTTACAATATTAAACAGACCAGCTCCTATAATTCACCCCTCCACTTT TRBJ1-6 TRBV6-2/TRBV6-3 NA NA
CASSARDRTYEQYF TGTGCCAGCAGTGCCCGGGACAGGACCTACGAGCAGTACTTC TRBJ2-7 TRBV2 TRBD1 NA
CASSPPGLAGVAYEQYF TGTGCCAGCAGCCCGCCGGGACTAGCGGGAGTGGCCTACGAGCAGTACTTC TRBJ2-7 TRBV5-6 TRBD2 NA
CASSYFSGESYEQYF TGTGCCAGCAGTTACTTTAGCGGGGAATCCTACGAGCAGTACTTC TRBJ2-7 TRBV6-5 TRBD2 NA
CASSIGASGGDTQYF TGTGCCAGTAGTATTGGAGCTAGCGGGGGGGATACGCAGTATTTT TRBJ2-3 TRBV19 TRBD2 NA
CASSEAGTGGWAYEQYF TGTGCCAGCAGTGAAGCGGGGACAGGAGGGTGGGCCTACGAGCAGTACTTC TRBJ2-7 TRBV6-1 TRBD1 NA
CASSLTDYQPQHF TGTGCCAGCAGCCTTACGGACTATCAGCCCCAGCATTTT TRBJ1-5 TRBV9 NA NA
CASSQGLGGANNSPLHF TGCGCCAGCAGCCAAGGGTTGGGGGGGGCAAATAATTCACCCCTCCACTTT TRBJ1-6 TRBV4-1 NA NA
CASRPGLREAFF TGTGCCAGCCGCCCAGGTTTACGTGAAGCTTTCTTT TRBJ1-1 TRBV7-9 NA NA
CASRQGLEKETQYF TGTGCCAGCAGACAAGGACTAGAAAAAGAGACCCAGTACTTC TRBJ2-5 TRBV11-2 TRBD2 NA
CASSLGHSNGEAFF TGTGCCAGCAGCCTCGGACACTCGAACGGTGAAGCTTTCTTT TRBJ1-1 TRBV5-5 NA NA
CASSVVPSEALHF TGTGCCAGCAGTGTCGTTCCCTCTGAGGCCCTCCACTTT TRBJ1-6 TRBV2 NA NA
CASRGQGGGEKLFF TGTGCCAGCAGGGGACAGGGAGGTGGTGAAAAACTGTTTTTT TRBJ1-4 TRBV2 TRBD1 NA
CASSLSMGTRDEQYF TGTGCCAGCAGCCTCAGCATGGGGACTAGAGACGAGCAGTACTTC TRBJ2-7 TRBV4-2 TRBD2 NA
CSVESGRDTNTGELFF TGCAGCGTTGAGTCGGGCAGGGACACGAACACCGGGGAGCTGTTTTTT TRBJ2-2 TRBV29-1 NA NA
CASSEAGGPWETQYF TGCGCCAGCAGTGAGGCGGGAGGGCCCTGGGAGACCCAGTACTTC TRBJ2-5 TRBV10-2 TRBD2 NA
CASSQGWGTGALNEQYF TGCGCCAGCAGCCAAGGGTGGGGGACAGGGGCTCTTAACGAGCAGTACTTC TRBJ2-7 TRBV4-1 TRBD1 NA
CASSRYREDTEAFF TGCGCCAGCAGTAGATACAGGGAAGACACTGAAGCTTTCTTT TRBJ1-1 TRBV10-1 NA NA
CASHPGTKAPEQFF TGTGCCAGCCACCCCGGGACTAAGGCTCCCGAGCAGTTCTTC TRBJ2-1 TRBV6-5 TRBD2 NA
CASSFGTSGGTGELFF TGTGCCAGCAGTTTCGGGACTAGCGGGGGCACCGGGGAGCTGTTTTTT TRBJ2-2 TRBV27 TRBD2 NA
CASSLQGMRWLSYGYTF TGTGCCAGCAGCTTGCAGGGTATGCGGTGGTTGAGCTATGGCTACACCTTC TRBJ1-2 TRBV5-6 NA once
CASSSWTSGNTGELFF TGTGCCAGCAGCTCCTGGACTAGCGGGAACACCGGGGAGCTGTTTTTT TRBJ2-2 TRBV3-1/TRBV3-2 TRBD2 NA
CATSEGGSLTSNQPQHF TGTGCCACCTCAGAGGGGGGGTCCCTTACCAGCAATCAGCCCCAGCATTTT TRBJ1-5 TRBV19 NA NA
CASSLLAGGNAYEQYF TGTGCCAGCAGCCTGTTAGCGGGAGGAAACGCCTACGAGCAGTACTTC TRBJ2-7 TRBV7-8 TRBD2 NA
CSAFRGNEQFF TGCAGCGCCTTCAGGGGGAATGAGCAGTTCTTC TRBJ2-1 TRBV29-1 TRBD1 NA
CASSLARGTQYF TGTGCCAGCAGCTTGGCCCGGGGGACCCAGTACTTC TRBJ2-5 TRBV5-8 NA NA
CASSPLAGAEEQYF TGTGCCAGCTCACCCCTAGCGGGGGCGGAGGAGCAGTACTTC TRBJ2-7 TRBV18 TRBD2 few
CAAGGAQEENIQYF TGTGCCGCCGGCGGGGCCCAAGAAGAAAACATTCAGTACTTC TRBJ2-4 TRBV19 NA NA
CASSLRGRNEQFF TGTGCCAGCAGTTTAAGGGGAAGGAATGAGCAGTTCTTC TRBJ2-1 TRBV12-3/TRBV12-4 NA NA